Many counts were recorded for the clone carrying this T cell receptor beta chain. Its antigen is not known. Germline lookup yields CDR1 SGHDT and CDR2 YYEEEE. The CDR3 sequence is 11 residues long. Trimming shortened V by 2 bases and J by 4 bases, and 3 bases separated the two germline ends. The record originates from a study of T cell repertoires in cytomegalovirus infection. TCRdb processed the reads anew with MiXCR; each CDR3 protein has one entry. The repertoire holds some 130,000 distinct CDR3 sequences, about 24% seen once, with approximately 35% in the top ten. Input material: PBMCs, sequenced either directly or after in vitro stimulation (not recorded which). The clonotype was recovered from a human donor in good health (CMV status not recorded). Some clones in this sample may be carry-over from other donors' samples. This chain links TRBV5-6 with TRBJ2-5; no clear D gene. Here the CDR3 DNA reads TGTGCCAGCAGCTTAAGAGAGACCCAGTACTTC. Encoded protein: CASSLRETQYF.